This record concerns one TCR beta chain sequence. Its antigen is undetermined. Nashville, Tennessee was home to all donors, each a Caucasian adult. About 30,000 T cell genomes (approximately 0.2 ug DNA) went into each sorted-subset replicate. The method was immunoSEQ multiplex PCR; TCRdb's version includes in-frame clones alone and lacks a portion of them. The profile shows some 790,000 clones, around 77% of them singletons. The CDR3 totals 16 residues. V was trimmed by 3 bases and J by 0 bases, leaving 15 bases between them. Germline V gives CDR1 LNHDA, CDR2 SQIVND (reference sequence). The entry originates in a study of shared clonotypes between healthy human individuals. Study-level results: In general, naive subsets displayed greater estimated richness than memory subsets did. The sole specimen, blood, was sampled, and tissue repertoires likely differ.

The rearrangement links TRBV19 to TRBJ2-7; the D gene is possibly TRBD2 (6 bases). Source material: memory CD4+ T cells sorted from blood. Subset: CD45RA-negative fraction. The TCR comes from a woman aged 25 to 39 in good health. CDR3 protein: CASSMLGGAASYEQYF. The CDR3 nucleotides are TGTGCCAGTAGTATGTTGGGGGGAGCGGCCTCCTACGAGCAGTACTTC.